This passage covers 13 T cell receptor beta chains from one sample sequenced in a study of control samples from healthy donors and cancer patients (dated by TCRdb to about 2020). The library was generated by the immunoSEQ multiplex PCR assay. Not all clones reach the TCRdb copy of this immuneACCESS table, which keeps in-frame sequences only. Checked studies attribute under half of the gap to unresolved V genes and leave the rest unexplained. The sample yields roughly 100,000 clones; 80% to 90% were counted once. The ten largest clones add up to 12% to 15% of the sample. Input material: blood. Receptors were obtained from a man aged 25-45 years in good health.

The chain joins TRBV18 to TRBJ2-7, with D possibly TRBD2 on 7 matching bases. This CDR3 comprises 17 residues. The germline V gene encodes CDR1 KGHSH and CDR2 LQKENI. V was cut by 1 base and J by 6 bases, with 22 bases left in between. DNA of the CDR3: TGTGCCAGCTCACCACTAATTTCCGCGGGAGAAGGGGGCGAGCAGTACTTC. Amino acid sequence: CASSPLISAGEGGEQYF.

J is TRBJ2-5 and V is TRBV12-5, with 7 bases matching TRBD2. J lost 2 bases, V lost 3 bases, and 9 bases had no gene match. From germline, CDR1 is LGHNT and CDR2 FRNRAP. The CDR3 extends over 16 amino acids. CDR3 amino acids: CASGFGASGSQETQYF. CDR3 bases: TGTGCTAGTGGTTTTGGGGCTAGCGGTAGTCAAGAGACCCAGTACTTC.

The chain joins TRBV6-2 or TRBV6-3 to TRBJ1-2, with TRBD1 matching over 8 bases. This CDR3 is 16 amino acids long. The V segment lost 2 bases and the J segment 6 bases; nucleotides outside the gene matches: 11. CDR1 is MNHEY and CDR2 is SVGEGT in the germline V gene. CDR3 sequence (DNA): TGTGCCAGCAGTTACGCTCCAGGGGGCGCCCTGGATGGCTACACCTTC. Its protein is CASSYAPGGALDGYTF.

This rearrangement joins TRBV3-1 (or the pseudogene TRBV3-2) to TRBJ2-7, with D unresolved. The CDR3 sequence is 12 residues long. Germline V gene data show CDR1 as LGHDT and CDR2 as YNNKEL (reference sequence). V was shortened by 3 bases and J by 3 bases, with 6 bases between the two germline ends. In DNA form, the CDR3 reads TGTGCCAGCAGCCAGACCGACTACGAGCAGTACTTC. Residues: CASSQTDYEQYF.

The rearrangement links TRBV27 to TRBJ2-1; D possibly corresponds to TRBD2 (5 bases). Germline V gene sequence: CDR1 MNHEY, CDR2 SMNVEV (reference sequence). The CDR3 length is 14 residues. The V end was cut by 1 base, the J end by 5 bases, with 9 bases between. The CDR3 protein is CASSLFLAHNEQFF. CDR3 DNA: TGTGCCAGCAGTTTATTTCTAGCCCACAATGAGCAGTTCTTC.

The chain uses TRBV5-4 and TRBJ2-1; no firm D call. Trimming stripped 4 bases from V and 5 bases from J, with 13 bases between. Per the germline V gene, CDR1 is SGHNT and CDR2 is YYREEE (reference sequence). CDR3 length equals 14 residues. The CDR3 DNA sequence: TGTGCCAGCAGCAAAGCCCCGATCGACAATGAGCAGTTCTTC. Its translation: CASSKAPIDNEQFF. Filled out from reference TRBV5-4 and TRBJ2-1, the complete variable domain reads ETGVTQSPTHLIKTRGQQVTLRCSSQSGHNTVSWYQQALGQGPQFIFQYYREEENGRGNFPPRFSGLQFPNYSSELNVNALELDDSALYLCASSKAPIDNEQFFGPGTRLTVL.

The chain carries TRBV9 and TRBJ2-1, with TRBD1 matching over 7 bases. The trim removed 0 bases at V and 10 bases at J, leaving 7 bases unmatched. The V gene's germline CDR1 is SGDLS and CDR2 YYNGEE. The CDR3 length is 14 residues. CDR3 amino acids: CASSVAPKGAEQFF. The DNA of the CDR3 is TGTGCCAGCAGCGTAGCCCCAAAGGGGGCGGAGCAGTTCTTC.

The CDR3 reads CAWSGSGGSYEQYF. The CDR3 DNA reads as TGTGCCTGGAGTGGTAGCGGGGGCTCCTACGAGCAGTACTTC. J is TRBJ2-7 and V is TRBV30, with 9 bases lining up with TRBD2. CDR3 length: 14 amino acids. CDR1 and CDR2 (germline): GTSNPN, SVGIG (reference sequence). With 1 base clipped from V and 0 bases from J, the junction kept 1 base outside the gene matches.

The chain carries TRBV14 and TRBJ2-7; D is possibly TRBD1 (6 bases). Germline CDR1 reads SGHDN; CDR2 reads FVKESK. The V and J ends lost 2 bases and 4 bases respectively, with 12 bases between them. This CDR3 is 14 amino acids long. For the CDR3, the DNA is TGTGCCAGCAGCCAAAGGACAGATAGATACGAGCAGTACTTC. This sequence encodes CASSQRTDRYEQYF. Drawing the rest from reference TRBV14 and TRBJ2-7, the complete variable domain is EAGVTQFPSHSVIEKGQTVTLRCDPISGHDNLYWYRRVMGKEIKFLLHFVKESKQDESGMPNNRFLAERTGGTYSTLKVQPAELEDSGVYFCASSQRTDRYEQYFGPGTRLTVT.

The chain carries TRBV24-1 and TRBJ2-1; D gene ambiguous. V was cut by 0 bases and J by 12 bases, with 14 bases left in between. The germline V gene has CDR1 KGHDR and CDR2 SFDVKD. This CDR3 has 14 residues. This CDR3 is CATSDLGGKHGQFF. The CDR3 nucleotides are TGTGCCACCAGTGATTTGGGCGGTAAACACGGGCAGTTCTTC.

The chain combines TRBV5-1 with TRBJ2-7, with 9 bases lining up with TRBD1. Trimming cost V 6 bases and J 3 bases; bases outside gene matches: 7. CDR3 length: 14 amino acids. Per germline, CDR1 SGHRS and CDR2 YFSETQ. The CDR3 DNA follows: TGCGCCAGCACCCTCGACAGGGGGGTCTACGAGCAGTACTTC. Its protein product is CASTLDRGVYEQYF. Variable domain in full (rest from reference TRBV5-1 and TRBJ2-7): KAGVTQTPRYLIKTRGQQVTLSCSPISGHRSVSWYQQTPGQGLQFLFEYFSETQRNKGNFPGRFSGRQFSNSRSEMNVSTLELGDSALYLCASTLDRGVYEQYFGPGTRLTVT.

The gene calls are TRBV6-5 and TRBJ2-4; D might be TRBD2 (6 bases). V dropped 6 bases and J dropped 4 bases, with 13 bases sitting between them. Germline CDR1 and CDR2: MNHEY and SVGAGI. The CDR3 contains 14 residues. This CDR3 is CASSSGSAKNIQYF. The CDR3, as DNA: TGTGCCAGCAGCAGCGGGTCCGCGAAAAACATTCAGTACTTC.

The chain's CDR3 is CASSPTGSGHEKLFF. In nucleotides, the CDR3 is TGTGCCAGCTCACCCACCGGGTCAGGACATGAAAAACTGTTTTTT. The rearrangement joins TRBV18 to TRBJ1-4; no definite D call. The CDR3 has 15 residues. The V and J ends lost 3 bases and 6 bases respectively, with 14 bases between them. The germline CDR1 and CDR2 sequences are KGHSH and LQKENI.